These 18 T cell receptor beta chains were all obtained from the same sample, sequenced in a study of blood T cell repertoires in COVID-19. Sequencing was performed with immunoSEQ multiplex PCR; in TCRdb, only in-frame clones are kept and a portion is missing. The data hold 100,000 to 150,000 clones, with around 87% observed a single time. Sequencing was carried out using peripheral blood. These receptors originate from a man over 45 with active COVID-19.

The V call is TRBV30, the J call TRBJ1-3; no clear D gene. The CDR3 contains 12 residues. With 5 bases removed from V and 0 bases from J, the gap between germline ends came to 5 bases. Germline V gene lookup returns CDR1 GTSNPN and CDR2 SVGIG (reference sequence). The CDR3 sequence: CAWADSGNTIYF. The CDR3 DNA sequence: TGTGCCTGGGCAGACTCTGGAAACACCATATATTTT.

CDR3 amino acids: CASSLYDRGLGNTEAFF. As DNA, the CDR3 is TGTGCCAGCAGTTTATACGACAGGGGGCTGGGGAACACTGAAGCTTTCTTT. The V gene is TRBV27, the J gene TRBJ1-1; 10 bases fit TRBD1. Germline V gives CDR1 MNHEY, CDR2 SMNVEV (reference sequence). The CDR3 has 17 residues. The V segment lost 1 base and the J segment 1 base; nucleotides outside the gene matches: 6.

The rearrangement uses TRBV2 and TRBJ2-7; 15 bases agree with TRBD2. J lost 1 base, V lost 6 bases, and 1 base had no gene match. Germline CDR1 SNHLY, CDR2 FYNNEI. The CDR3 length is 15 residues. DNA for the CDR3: TGTGCCAGCAGGGGACTAGCGGGGGGTTCCTACGAGCAGTACTTC. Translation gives CASRGLAGGSYEQYF.

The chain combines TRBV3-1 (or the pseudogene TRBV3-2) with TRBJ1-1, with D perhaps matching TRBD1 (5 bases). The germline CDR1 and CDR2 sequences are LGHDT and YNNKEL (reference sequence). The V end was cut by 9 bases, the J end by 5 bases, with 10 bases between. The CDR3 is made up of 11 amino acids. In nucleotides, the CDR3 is TGTGCCAGTTCAGGGAAGACTGAAGCTTTCTTT. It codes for CASSGKTEAFF.

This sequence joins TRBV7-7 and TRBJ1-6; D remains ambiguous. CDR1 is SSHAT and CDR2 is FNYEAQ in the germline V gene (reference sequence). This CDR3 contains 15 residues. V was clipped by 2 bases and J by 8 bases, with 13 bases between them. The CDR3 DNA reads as TGTGCCAGCAGCTTATTTAAACAGATAGATTCACCCCTCCACTTT. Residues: CASSLFKQIDSPLHF.

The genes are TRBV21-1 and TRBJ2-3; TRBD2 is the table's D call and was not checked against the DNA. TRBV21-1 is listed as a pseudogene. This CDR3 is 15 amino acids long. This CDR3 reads CASSLIAGSTDTQYF. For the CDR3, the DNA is TGTGCCAGCAGTTTGATAGCGGGGAGCACAGATACGCAGTATTTT.

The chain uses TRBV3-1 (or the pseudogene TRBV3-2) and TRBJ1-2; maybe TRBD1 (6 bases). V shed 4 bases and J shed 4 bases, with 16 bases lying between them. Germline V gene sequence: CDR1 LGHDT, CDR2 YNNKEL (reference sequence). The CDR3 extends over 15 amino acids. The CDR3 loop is CASSPGQLWFYGYTF. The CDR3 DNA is TGTGCCAGCAGCCCCGGACAGCTCTGGTTCTATGGCTACACCTTC.

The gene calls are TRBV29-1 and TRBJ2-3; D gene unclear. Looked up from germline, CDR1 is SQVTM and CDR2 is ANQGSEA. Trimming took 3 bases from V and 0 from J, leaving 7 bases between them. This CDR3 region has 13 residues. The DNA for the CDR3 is TGCAGCGTTGACGAGACTAGCACAGATACGCAGTATTTT. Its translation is CSVDETSTDTQYF.

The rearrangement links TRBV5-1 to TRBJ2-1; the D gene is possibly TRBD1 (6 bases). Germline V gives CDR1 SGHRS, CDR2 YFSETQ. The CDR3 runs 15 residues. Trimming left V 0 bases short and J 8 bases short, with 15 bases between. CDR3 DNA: TGCGCCAGCAGCTTGGGTTCTGGTGGGGGCGATGAGCAGTTCTTC. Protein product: CASSLGSGGGDEQFF.

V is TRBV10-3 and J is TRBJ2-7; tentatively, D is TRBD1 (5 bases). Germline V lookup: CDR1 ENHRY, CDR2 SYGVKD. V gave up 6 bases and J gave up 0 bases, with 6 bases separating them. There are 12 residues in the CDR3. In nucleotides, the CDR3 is TGTGCCATCAGGGACAACTCCTACGAGCAGTACTTC. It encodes CAIRDNSYEQYF.

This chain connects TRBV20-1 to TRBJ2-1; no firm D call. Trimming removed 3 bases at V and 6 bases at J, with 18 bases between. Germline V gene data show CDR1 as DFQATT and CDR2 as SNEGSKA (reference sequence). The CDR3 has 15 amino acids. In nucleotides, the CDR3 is TGCAGTGCTAGTGGGCGCGGTTCTGGCACCAATGAGCAGTTCTTC. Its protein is CSASGRGSGTNEQFF.

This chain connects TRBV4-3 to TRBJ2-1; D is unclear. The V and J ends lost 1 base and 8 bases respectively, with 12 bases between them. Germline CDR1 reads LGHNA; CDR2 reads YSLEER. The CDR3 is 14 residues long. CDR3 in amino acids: CASSQGIGRYEQFF. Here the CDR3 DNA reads TGCGCCAGCAGCCAAGGTATAGGCAGGTATGAGCAGTTCTTC.

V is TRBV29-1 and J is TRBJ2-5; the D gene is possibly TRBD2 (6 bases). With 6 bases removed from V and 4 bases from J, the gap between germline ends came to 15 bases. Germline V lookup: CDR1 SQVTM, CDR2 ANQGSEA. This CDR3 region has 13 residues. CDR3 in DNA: TGCAGCGTGGGTCCGGGAGCCGGAGAGACCCAGTACTTC. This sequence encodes CSVGPGAGETQYF.

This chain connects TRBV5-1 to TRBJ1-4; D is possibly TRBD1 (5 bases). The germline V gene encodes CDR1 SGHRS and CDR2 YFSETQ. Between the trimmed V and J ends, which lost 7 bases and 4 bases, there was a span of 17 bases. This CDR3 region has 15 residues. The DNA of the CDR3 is TGCGCCAGCTCCCCGGGGGACGGTTATAATGAAAAACTGTTTTTT. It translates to CASSPGDGYNEKLFF. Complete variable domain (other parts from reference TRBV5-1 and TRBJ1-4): KAGVTQTPRYLIKTRGQQVTLSCSPISGHRSVSWYQQTPGQGLQFLFEYFSETQRNKGNFPGRFSGRQFSNSRSEMNVSTLELGDSALYLCASSPGDGYNEKLFFGSGTQLSVL.

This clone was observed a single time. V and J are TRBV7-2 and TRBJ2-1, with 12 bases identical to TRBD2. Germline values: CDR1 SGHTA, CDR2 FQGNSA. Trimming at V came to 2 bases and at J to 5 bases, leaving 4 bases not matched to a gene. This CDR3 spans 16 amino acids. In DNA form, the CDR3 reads TGTGCCAGCAGCTTACTAAGACTAGCGGGGGACAATGAGCAGTTCTTC. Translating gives CASSLLRLAGDNEQFF.

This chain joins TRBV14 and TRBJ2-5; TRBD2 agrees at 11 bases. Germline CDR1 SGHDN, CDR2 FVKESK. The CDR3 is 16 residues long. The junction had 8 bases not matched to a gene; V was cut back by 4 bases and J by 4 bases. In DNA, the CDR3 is TGTGCCAGCAGCCTCTTTAGCGGGGGGGCGATAGAGACCCAGTACTTC. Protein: CASSLFSGGAIETQYF.

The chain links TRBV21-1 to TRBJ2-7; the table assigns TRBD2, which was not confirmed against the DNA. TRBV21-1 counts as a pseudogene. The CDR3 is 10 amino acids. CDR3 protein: CASMRGEQYF. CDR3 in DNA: TGTGCCAGCATGCGAGGTGAGCAGTACTTC.

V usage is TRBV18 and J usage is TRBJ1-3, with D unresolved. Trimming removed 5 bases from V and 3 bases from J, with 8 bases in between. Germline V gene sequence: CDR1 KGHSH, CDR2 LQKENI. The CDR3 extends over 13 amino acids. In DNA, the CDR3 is TGTGCCAGCTCAGGAGGAAATGGAAACACCATATATTTT. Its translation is CASSGGNGNTIYF.